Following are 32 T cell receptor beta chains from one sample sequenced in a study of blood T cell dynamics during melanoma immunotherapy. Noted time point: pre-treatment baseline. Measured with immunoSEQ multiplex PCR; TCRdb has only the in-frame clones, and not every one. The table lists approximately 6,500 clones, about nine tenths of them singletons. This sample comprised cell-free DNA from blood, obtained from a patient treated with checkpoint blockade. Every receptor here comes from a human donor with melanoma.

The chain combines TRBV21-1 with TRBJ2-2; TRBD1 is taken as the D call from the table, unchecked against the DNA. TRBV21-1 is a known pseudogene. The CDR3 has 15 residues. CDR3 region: CASSLPTGADGELFF. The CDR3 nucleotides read TGTGCCAGCAGCCTACCGACAGGGGCGGACGGGGAGCTGTTTTTT.

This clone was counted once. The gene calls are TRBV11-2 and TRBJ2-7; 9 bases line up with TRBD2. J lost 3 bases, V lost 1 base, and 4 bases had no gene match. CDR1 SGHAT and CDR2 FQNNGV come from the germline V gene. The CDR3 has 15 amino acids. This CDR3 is CASSLGPSGNYEQYF. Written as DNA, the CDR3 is TGTGCCAGCAGCTTAGGGCCTAGCGGGAACTACGAGCAGTACTTC. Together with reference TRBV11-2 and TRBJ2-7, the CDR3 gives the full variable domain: EAGVAQSPRYKIIEKRQSVAFWCNPISGHATLYWYQQILGQGPKLLIQFQNNGVVDDSQLPKDRFSAERLKGVDSTLKIQPAKLEDSAVYLCASSLGPSGNYEQYFGPGTRLTVT.

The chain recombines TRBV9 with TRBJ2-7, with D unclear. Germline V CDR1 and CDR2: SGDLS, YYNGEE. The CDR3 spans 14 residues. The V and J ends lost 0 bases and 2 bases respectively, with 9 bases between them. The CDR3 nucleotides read TGTGCCAGCAGCGTAGATCCAGGAGCCTACGAGCAGTACTTC. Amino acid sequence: CASSVDPGAYEQYF.

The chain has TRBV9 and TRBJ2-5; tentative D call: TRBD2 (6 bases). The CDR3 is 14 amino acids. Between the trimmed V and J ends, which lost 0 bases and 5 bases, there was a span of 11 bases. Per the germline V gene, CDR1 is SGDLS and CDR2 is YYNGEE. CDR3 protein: CASSVGGGRETQYF. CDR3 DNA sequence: TGTGCCAGCAGCGTAGGTGGAGGGCGGGAGACCCAGTACTTC.

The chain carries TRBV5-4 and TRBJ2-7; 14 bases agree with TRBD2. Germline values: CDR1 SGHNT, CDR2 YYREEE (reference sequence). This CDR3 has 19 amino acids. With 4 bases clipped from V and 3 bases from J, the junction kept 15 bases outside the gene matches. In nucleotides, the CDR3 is TGTGCCAGCAGCCTCGGGACTAGCGGGAGAGAGGGGGATTACTACGAGCAGTACTTC. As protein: CASSLGTSGREGDYYEQYF. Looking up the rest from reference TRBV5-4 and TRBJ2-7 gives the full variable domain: ETGVTQSPTHLIKTRGQQVTLRCSSQSGHNTVSWYQQALGQGPQFIFQYYREEENGRGNFPPRFSGLQFPNYSSELNVNALELDDSALYLCASSLGTSGREGDYYEQYFGPGTRLTVT.

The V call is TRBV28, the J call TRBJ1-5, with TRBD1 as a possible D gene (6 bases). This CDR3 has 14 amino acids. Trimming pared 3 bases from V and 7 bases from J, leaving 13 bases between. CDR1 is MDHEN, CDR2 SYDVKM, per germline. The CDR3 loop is CASSLSGERQPQHF. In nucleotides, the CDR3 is TGTGCCAGCAGTTTGTCAGGGGAAAGGCAGCCCCAGCATTTT.

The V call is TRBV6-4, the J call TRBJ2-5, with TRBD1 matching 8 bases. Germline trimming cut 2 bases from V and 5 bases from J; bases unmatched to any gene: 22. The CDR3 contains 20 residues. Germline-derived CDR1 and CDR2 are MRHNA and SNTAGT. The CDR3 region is CASSDPTPDRVKAFWETQYF. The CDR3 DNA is TGTGCCAGCAGTGACCCAACCCCGGACAGGGTCAAGGCCTTCTGGGAGACCCAGTACTTC.

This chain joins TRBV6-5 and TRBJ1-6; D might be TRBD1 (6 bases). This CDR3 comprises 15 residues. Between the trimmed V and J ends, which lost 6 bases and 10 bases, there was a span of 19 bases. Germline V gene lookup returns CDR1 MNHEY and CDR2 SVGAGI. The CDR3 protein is CASSFAGADKSPLHF. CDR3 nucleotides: TGTGCCAGCAGCTTCGCGGGGGCGGACAAATCACCCCTCCACTTT.

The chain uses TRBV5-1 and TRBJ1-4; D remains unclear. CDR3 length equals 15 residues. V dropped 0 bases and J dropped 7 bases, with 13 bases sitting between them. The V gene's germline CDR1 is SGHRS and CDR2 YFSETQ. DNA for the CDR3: TGCGCCAGCAGCTTGGATAGGACCAGAAGTGAAAAACTGTTTTTT. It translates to CASSLDRTRSEKLFF.

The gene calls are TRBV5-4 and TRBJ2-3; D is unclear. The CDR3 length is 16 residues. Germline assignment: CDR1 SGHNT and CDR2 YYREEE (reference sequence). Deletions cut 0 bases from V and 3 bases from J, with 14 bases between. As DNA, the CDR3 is TGTGCCAGCAGCTTGGCGGGCCTCGGTGAGACAGATACGCAGTATTTT. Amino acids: CASSLAGLGETDTQYF. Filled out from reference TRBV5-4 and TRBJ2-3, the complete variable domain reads ETGVTQSPTHLIKTRGQQVTLRCSSQSGHNTVSWYQQALGQGPQFIFQYYREEENGRGNFPPRFSGLQFPNYSSELNVNALELDDSALYLCASSLAGLGETDTQYFGPGTRLTVL.

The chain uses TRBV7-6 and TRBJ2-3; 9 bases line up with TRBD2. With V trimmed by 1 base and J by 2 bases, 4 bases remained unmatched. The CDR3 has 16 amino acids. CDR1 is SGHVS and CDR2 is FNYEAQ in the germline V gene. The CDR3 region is CASSLDLAGNTDTQYF. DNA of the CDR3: TGTGCCAGCAGCTTAGACCTAGCGGGGAACACAGATACGCAGTATTTT.

The CDR3 coding sequence is TGTGCCAGTAGTCTTAACCCAGGGGGCGCTTCTGGAAACACCATATATTTT. This translates into CASSLNPGGASGNTIYF. The V and J genes are TRBV19 and TRBJ1-3; 8 bases agree with TRBD1. V dropped 5 bases and J dropped 1; count of bases not matched to a gene: 10. CDR3 length equals 17 residues. Germline-derived CDR1 and CDR2 are LNHDA and SQIVND (reference sequence). Full variable domain (rest looked up from reference TRBV19 and TRBJ1-3): DGGITQSPKYLFRKEGQNVTLSCEQNLNHDAMYWYRQDPGQGLRLIYYSQIVNDFQKGDIAEGYSVSREKKESFPLTVTSAQKNPTAFYLCASSLNPGGASGNTIYFGEGSWLTVV.

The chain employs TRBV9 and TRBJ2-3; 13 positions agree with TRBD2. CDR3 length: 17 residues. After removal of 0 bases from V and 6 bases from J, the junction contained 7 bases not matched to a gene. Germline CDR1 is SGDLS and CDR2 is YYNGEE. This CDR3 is CASSVDTSGGAWDTQYF. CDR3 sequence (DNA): TGTGCCAGCAGCGTAGATACTAGCGGGGGGGCGTGGGATACGCAGTATTTT.

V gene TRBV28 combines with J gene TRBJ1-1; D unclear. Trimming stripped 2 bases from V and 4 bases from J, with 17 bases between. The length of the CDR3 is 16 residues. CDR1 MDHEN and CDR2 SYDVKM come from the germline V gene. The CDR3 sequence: CASSLMEGRGSTEAFF. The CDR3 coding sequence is TGTGCCAGCAGTTTAATGGAGGGCCGTGGGAGCACTGAAGCTTTCTTT.

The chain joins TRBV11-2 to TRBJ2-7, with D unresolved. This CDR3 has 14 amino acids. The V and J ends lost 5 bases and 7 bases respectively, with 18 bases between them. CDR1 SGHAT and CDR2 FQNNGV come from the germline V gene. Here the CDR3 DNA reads TGTGCCAGCAGCCATCAAAGGTTAGGGCCTGAGCAGTACTTC. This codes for CASSHQRLGPEQYF.

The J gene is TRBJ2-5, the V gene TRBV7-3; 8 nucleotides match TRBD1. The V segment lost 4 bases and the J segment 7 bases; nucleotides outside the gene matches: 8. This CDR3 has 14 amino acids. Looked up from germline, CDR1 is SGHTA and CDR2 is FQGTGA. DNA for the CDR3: TGTGCCAGCAGCTCCTCAGGGGGCCCAGGGACCCAGTACTTC. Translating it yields CASSSSGGPGTQYF. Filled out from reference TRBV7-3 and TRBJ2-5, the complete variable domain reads GAGVSQTPSNKVTEKGKYVELRCDPISGHTALYWYRQSLGQGPEFLIYFQGTGAADDSGLPNDRFFAVRPEGSVSTLKIQRTERGDSAVYLCASSSSGGPGTQYFGPGTRLLVL.

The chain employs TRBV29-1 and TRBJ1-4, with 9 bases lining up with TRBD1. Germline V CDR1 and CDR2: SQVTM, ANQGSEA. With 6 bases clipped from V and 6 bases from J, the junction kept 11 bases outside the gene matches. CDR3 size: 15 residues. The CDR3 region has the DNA TGCAGCGTCGTATGGAACGGACAGGGGTATGAAAAACTGTTTTTT. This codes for CSVVWNGQGYEKLFF.

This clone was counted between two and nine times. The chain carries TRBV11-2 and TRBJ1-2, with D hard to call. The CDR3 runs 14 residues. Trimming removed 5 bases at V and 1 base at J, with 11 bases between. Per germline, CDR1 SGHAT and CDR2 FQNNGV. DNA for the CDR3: TGTGCCAGCAGCCCCGGGCTCCTTAACTATGGCTACACCTTC. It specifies CASSPGLLNYGYTF.

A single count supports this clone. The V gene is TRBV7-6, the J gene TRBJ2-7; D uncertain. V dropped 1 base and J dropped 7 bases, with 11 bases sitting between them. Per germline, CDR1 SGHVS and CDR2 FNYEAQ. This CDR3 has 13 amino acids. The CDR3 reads CASSLGLKREQYF. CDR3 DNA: TGTGCCAGCAGCTTAGGGCTCAAGAGGGAGCAGTACTTC.

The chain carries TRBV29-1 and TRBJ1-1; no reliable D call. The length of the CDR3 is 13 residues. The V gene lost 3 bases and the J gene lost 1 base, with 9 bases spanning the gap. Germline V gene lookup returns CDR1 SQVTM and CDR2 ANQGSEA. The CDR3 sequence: CSVEKGANTEAFF. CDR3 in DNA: TGCAGCGTTGAGAAGGGCGCGAACACTGAAGCTTTCTTT.

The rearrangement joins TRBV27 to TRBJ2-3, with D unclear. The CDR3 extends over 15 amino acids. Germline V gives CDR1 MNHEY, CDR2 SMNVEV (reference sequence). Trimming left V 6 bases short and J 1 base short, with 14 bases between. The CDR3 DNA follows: TGTGCCAGCAGCGGGCCCCAGCCACGCACAGATACGCAGTATTTT. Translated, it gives CASSGPQPRTDTQYF.

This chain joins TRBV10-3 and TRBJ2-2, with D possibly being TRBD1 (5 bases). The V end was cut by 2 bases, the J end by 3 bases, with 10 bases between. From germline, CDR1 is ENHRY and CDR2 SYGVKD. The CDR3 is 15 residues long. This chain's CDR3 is CAISEKGPDTGELFF. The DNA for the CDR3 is TGTGCCATCAGTGAGAAGGGGCCGGACACCGGGGAGCTGTTTTTT.

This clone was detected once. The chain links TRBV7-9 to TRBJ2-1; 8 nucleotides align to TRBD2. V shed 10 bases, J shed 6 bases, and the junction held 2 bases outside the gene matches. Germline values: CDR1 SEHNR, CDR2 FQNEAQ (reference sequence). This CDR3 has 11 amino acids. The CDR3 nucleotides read TGTGCCACGGGACTAGGCAATGAGCAGTTCTTC. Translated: CATGLGNEQFF.

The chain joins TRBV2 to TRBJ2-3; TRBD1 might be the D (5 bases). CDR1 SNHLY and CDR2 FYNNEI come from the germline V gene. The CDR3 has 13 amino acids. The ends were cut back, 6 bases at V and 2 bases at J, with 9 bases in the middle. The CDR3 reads CASRSRVTDTQYF. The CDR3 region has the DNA TGTGCCAGCAGGAGCAGGGTCACAGATACGCAGTATTTT.

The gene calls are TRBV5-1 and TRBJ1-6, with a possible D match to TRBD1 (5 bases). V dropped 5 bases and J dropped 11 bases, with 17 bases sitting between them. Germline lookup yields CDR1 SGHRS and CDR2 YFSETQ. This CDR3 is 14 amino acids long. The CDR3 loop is CASRTTEGFTPLHF. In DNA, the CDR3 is TGCGCCAGCAGAACGACAGAGGGCTTTACACCCCTCCACTTT.

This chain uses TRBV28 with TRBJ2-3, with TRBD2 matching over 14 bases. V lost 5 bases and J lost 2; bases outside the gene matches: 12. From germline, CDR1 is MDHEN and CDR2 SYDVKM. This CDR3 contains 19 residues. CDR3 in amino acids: CASSQSPGLAGAFTDTQYF. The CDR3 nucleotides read TGTGCCAGCAGTCAGTCCCCGGGACTAGCGGGAGCCTTCACAGATACGCAGTATTTT. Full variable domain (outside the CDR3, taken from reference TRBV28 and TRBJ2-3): DVKVTQSSRYLVKRTGEKVFLECVQDMDHENMFWYRQDPGLGLRLIYFSYDVKMKEKGDIPEGYSVSREKKERFSLILESASTNQTSMYLCASSQSPGLAGAFTDTQYFGPGTRLTVL.

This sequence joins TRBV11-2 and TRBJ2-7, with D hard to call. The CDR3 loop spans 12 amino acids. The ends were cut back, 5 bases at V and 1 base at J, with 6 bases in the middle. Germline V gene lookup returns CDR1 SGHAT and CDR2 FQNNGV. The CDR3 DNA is TGTGCCAGCAGCCGGTGGTCCTACGAGCAGTACTTC. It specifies CASSRWSYEQYF. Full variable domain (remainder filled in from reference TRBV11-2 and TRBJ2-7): EAGVAQSPRYKIIEKRQSVAFWCNPISGHATLYWYQQILGQGPKLLIQFQNNGVVDDSQLPKDRFSAERLKGVDSTLKIQPAKLEDSAVYLCASSRWSYEQYFGPGTRLTVT.

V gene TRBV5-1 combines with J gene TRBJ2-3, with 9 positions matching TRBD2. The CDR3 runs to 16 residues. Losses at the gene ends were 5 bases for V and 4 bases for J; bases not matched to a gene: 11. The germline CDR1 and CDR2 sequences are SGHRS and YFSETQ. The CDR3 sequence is CASRSIAGGPSDTQYF. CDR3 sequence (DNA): TGCGCCAGCAGATCGATCGCGGGGGGGCCATCAGATACGCAGTATTTT. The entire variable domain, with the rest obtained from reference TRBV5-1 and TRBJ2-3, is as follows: KAGVTQTPRYLIKTRGQQVTLSCSPISGHRSVSWYQQTPGQGLQFLFEYFSETQRNKGNFPGRFSGRQFSNSRSEMNVSTLELGDSALYLCASRSIAGGPSDTQYFGPGTRLTVL.

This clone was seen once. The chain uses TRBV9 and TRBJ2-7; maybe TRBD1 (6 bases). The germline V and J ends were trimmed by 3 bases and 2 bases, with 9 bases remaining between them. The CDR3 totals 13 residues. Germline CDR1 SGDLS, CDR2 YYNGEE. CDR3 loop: CASSEGDPYEQYF. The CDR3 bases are TGTGCCAGCAGCGAGGGGGACCCCTACGAGCAGTACTTC.

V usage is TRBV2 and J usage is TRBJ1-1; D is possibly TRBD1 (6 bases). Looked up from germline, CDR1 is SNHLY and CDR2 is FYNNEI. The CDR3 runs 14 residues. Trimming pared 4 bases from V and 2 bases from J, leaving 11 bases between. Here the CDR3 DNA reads TGTGCCAGCAGTGTAAAGGGGGGAAACACTGAAGCTTTCTTT. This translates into CASSVKGGNTEAFF.

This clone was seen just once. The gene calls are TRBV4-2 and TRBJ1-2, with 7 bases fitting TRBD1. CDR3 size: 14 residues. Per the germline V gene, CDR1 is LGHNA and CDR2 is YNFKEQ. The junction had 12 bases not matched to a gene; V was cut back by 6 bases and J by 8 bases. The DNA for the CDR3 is TGTGCCAGCAGGCGCACCGGGACAGATGTGGGCTACACCTTC. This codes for CASRRTGTDVGYTF.

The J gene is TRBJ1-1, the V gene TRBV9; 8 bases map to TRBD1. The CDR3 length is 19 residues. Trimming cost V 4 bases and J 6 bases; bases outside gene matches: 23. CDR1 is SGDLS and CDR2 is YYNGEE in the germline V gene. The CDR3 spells CASSPKPADRVGASAEAFF. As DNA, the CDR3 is TGTGCCAGCAGCCCAAAGCCCGCGGACAGGGTGGGGGCCAGTGCTGAAGCTTTCTTT. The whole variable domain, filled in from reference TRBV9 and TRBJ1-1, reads DSGVTQTPKHLITATGQRVTLRCSPRSGDLSVYWYQQSLDQGLQFLIQYYNGEERAKGNILERFSAQQFPDLHSELNLSSLELGDSALYFCASSPKPADRVGASAEAFFGQGTRLTVV.